Described below is a single T cell receptor (beta chain) sequence and its context. The data belong to a study of blood T cell repertoires in COVID-19. For the study at large: Sources were T cells, B-cell-depleted T cells, or PBMCs; the material itself was cDNA or gDNA.

Germline values: CDR1 KGHSH, CDR2 LQKENI. There are 17 residues in the CDR3. J lost 3 bases, V lost 3 bases, and 10 bases had no gene match. Generated by immunoSEQ multiplex PCR, the TCRdb table keeps only in-frame clones and is missing some. This sample has under 200,000 clones; roughly 87% occur once, and the top ten carry 20% to 25%. This chain links TRBV18 with TRBJ1-3, with TRBD1 matching over 8 bases. Sequencing was done on a sample of peripheral blood. The source is a man aged 55 to 70 with active or convalescent COVID-19. Here the CDR3 DNA reads TGTGCCAGCTCACCCAACTACAGGGGGGCATATGGAAACACCATATATTTT. It is translated as CASSPNYRGAYGNTIYF.